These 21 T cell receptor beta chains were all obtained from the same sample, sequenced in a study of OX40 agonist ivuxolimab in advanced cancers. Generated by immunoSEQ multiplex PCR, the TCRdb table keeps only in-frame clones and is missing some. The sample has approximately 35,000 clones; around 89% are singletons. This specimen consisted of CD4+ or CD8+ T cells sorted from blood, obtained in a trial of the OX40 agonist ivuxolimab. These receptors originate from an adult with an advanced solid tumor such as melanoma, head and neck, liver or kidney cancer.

The CDR3 DNA reads as TGTGCCAGCAGCTTGTCTTCGGATACGCAGTATTTT. It is translated as CASSLSSDTQYF. V is TRBV5-4 and J is TRBJ2-3; no reliable D call. Trimming pared 1 base from V and 6 bases from J, leaving 6 bases between. CDR3 length: 12 residues. CDR1 is SGHNT, CDR2 YYREEE, per germline (reference sequence).

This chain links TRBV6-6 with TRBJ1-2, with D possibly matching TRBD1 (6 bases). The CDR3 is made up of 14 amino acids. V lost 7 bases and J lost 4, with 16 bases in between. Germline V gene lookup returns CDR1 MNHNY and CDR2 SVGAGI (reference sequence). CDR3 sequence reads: CASTYSRGSYGYTF. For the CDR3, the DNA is TGTGCCAGCACCTACTCCAGGGGCAGCTATGGCTACACCTTC.

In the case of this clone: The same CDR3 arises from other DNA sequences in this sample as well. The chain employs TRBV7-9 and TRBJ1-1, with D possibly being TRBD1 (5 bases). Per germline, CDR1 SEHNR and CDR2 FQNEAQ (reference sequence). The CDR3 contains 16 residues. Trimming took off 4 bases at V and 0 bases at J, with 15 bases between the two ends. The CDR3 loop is CASSSQGSFMNTEAFF. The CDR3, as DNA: TGTGCCAGCAGCTCCCAGGGTTCTTTCATGAACACTGAAGCTTTCTTT.

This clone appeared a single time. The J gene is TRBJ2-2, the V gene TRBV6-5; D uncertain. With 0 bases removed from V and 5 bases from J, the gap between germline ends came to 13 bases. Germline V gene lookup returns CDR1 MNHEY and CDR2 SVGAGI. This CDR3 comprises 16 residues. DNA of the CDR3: TGTGCCAGCAGTTACTCGGGCAGGATAGGTACCGGGGAGCTGTTTTTT. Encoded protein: CASSYSGRIGTGELFF.

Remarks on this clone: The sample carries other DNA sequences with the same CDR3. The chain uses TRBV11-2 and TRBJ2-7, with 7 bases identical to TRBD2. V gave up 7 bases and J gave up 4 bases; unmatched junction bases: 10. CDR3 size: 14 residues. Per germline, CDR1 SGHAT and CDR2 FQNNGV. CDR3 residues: CASIPAGERYEQYF. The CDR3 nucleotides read TGTGCCAGCATCCCCGCGGGGGAGAGGTACGAGCAGTACTTC.

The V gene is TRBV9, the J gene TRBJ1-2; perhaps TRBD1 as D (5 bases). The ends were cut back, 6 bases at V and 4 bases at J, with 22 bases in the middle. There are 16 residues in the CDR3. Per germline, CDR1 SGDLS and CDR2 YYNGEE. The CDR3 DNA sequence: TGTGCCAGCAAACGAGGGACTGCCTCAGAATTCTATGGCTACACCTTC. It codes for CASKRGTASEFYGYTF.

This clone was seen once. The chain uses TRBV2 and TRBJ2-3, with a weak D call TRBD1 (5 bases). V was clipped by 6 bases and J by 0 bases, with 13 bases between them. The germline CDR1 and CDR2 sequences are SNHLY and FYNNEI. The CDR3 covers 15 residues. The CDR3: CASRSDKTSTDTQYF. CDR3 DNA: TGTGCCAGCAGGTCGGACAAGACTAGCACAGATACGCAGTATTTT.

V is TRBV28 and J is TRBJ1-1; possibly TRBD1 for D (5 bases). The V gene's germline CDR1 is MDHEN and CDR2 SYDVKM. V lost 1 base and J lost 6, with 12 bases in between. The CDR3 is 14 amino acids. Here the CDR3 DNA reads TGTGCCAGCAGTTTATTCCTCCGGGGGGCTGAAGCTTTCTTT. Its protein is CASSLFLRGAEAFF.

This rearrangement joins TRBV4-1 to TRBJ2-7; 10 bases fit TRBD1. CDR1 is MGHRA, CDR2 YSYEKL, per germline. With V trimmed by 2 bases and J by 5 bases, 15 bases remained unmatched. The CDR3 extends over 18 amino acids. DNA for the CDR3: TGCGCCAGCAGCCAACCCCTTCGGTCCGGGACAGGGGAGAACGAGCAGTACTTC. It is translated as CASSQPLRSGTGENEQYF.

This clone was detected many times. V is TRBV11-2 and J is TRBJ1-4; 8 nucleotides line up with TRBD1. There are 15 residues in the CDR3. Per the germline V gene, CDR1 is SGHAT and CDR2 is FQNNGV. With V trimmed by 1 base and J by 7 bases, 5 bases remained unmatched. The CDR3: CASSLGGQAGEKLFF. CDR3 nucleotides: TGTGCCAGCAGCTTAGGGGGACAGGCGGGTGAAAAACTGTTTTTT.

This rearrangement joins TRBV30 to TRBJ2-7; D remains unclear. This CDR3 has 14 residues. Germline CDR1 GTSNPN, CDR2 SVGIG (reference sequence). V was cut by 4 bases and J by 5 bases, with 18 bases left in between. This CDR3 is CAWTLKGTRDEQYF. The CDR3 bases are TGTGCCTGGACCTTAAAGGGTACCCGTGACGAGCAGTACTTC.

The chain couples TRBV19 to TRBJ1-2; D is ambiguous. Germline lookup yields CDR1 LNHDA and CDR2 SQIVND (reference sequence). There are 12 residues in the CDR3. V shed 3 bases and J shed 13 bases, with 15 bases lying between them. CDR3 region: CASSIGSGLFTF. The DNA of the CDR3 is TGTGCCAGTAGTATCGGGTCCGGGCTGTTCACCTTC. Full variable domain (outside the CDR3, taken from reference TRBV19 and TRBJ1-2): DGGITQSPKYLFRKEGQNVTLSCEQNLNHDAMYWYRQDPGQGLRLIYYSQIVNDFQKGDIAEGYSVSREKKESFPLTVTSAQKNPTAFYLCASSIGSGLFTFGSGTRLTVV.

The CDR3 sequence is CASSSPGFGEAFF. In DNA, the CDR3 is TGTGCCAGCAGCTCACCAGGGTTCGGTGAAGCTTTCTTT. The chain employs TRBV13 and TRBJ1-1, with D perhaps TRBD1 (5 bases). Germline-derived CDR1 and CDR2 are PRHDT and FYEKMQ (reference sequence). With 4 bases removed from V and 7 bases from J, the gap between germline ends came to 13 bases. The CDR3 is 13 residues long.

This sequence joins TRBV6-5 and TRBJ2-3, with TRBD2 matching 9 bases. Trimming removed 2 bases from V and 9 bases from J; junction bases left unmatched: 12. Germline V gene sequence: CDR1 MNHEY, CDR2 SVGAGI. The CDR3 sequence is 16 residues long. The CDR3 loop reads CASSYPQGGRAQTQYF. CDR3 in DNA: TGTGCCAGCAGTTACCCCCAAGGCGGGAGGGCCCAGACGCAGTATTTT.

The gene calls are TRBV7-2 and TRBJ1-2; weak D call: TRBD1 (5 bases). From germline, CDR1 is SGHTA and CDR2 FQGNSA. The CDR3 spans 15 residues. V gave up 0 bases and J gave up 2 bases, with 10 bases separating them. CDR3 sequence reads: CASSLAGDANYGYTF. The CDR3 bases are TGTGCCAGCAGCTTAGCCGGGGACGCCAACTATGGCTACACCTTC.

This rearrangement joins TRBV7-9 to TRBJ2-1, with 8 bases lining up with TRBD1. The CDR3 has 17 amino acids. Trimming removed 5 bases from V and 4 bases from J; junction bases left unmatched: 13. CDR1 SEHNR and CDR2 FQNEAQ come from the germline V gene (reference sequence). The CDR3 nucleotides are TGTGCCAGCAGCACCGGGTGGATGGGACAGGCTTACAATGAGCAGTTCTTC. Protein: CASSTGWMGQAYNEQFF.

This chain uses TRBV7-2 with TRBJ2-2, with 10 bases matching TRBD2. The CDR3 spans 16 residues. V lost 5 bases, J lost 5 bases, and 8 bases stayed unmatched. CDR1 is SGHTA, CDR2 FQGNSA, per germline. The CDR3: CASSLSSGGGTGELFF. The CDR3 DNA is TGTGCCAGCAGCCTCTCTAGCGGGGGAGGTACCGGGGAGCTGTTTTTT.

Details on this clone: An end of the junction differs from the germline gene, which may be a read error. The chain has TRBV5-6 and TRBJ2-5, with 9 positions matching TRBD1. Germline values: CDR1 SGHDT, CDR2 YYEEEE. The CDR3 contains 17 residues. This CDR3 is CASSLYASTGGGETRYF. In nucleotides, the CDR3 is TGTGCCAGCAGCCTATACGCATCGACAGGGGGAGGGGAGACCCGGTACTTC. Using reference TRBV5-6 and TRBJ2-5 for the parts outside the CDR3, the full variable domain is DAGVTQSPTHLIKTRGQQVTLRCSPKSGHDTVSWYQQALGQGPQFIFQYYEEEERQRGNFPDRFSGHQFPNYSSELNVNALLLGDSALYLCASSLYASTGGGETRYFGPGTRLLVL.

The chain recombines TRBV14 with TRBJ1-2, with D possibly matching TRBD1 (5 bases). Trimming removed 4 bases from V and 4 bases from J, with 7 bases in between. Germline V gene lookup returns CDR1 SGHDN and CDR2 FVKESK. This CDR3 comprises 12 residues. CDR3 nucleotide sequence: TGTGCCAGCAGCCCAGGGACCTATGGCTACACCTTC. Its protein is CASSPGTYGYTF.

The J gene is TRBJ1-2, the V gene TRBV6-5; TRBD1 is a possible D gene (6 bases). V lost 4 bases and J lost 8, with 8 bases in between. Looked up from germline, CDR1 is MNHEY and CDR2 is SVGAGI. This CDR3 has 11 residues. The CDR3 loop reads CASSFRGGYTF. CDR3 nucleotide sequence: TGTGCCAGCAGTTTTAGGGGGGGCTACACCTTC.

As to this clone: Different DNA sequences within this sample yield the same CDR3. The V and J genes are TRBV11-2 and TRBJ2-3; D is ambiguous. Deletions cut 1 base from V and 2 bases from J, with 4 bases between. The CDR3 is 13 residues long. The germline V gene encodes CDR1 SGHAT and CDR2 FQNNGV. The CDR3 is CASSLGYTDTQYF. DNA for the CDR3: TGTGCCAGCAGCTTAGGTTACACAGATACGCAGTATTTT. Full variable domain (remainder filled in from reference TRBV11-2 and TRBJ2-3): EAGVAQSPRYKIIEKRQSVAFWCNPISGHATLYWYQQILGQGPKLLIQFQNNGVVDDSQLPKDRFSAERLKGVDSTLKIQPAKLEDSAVYLCASSLGYTDTQYFGPGTRLTVL.